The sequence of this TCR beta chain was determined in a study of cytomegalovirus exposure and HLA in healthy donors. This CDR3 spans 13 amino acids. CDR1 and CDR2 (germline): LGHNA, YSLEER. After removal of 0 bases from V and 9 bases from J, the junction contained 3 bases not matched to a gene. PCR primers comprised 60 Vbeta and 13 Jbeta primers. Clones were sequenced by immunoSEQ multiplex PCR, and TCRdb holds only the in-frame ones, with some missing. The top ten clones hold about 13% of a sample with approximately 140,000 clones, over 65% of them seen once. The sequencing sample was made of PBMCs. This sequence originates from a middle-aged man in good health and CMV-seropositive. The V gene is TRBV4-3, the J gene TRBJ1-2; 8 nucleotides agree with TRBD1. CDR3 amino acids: CASSQDRDRSYTF. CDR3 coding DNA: TGCGCCAGCAGCCAAGATAGGGACAGGAGCTACACCTTC.